The clone carrying this T cell receptor beta chain turned up a few times. Its antigen remains unknown. This sample is drawn from a study of chemoradiotherapy in HPV16-positive cancers. General study results and limits: Non-HPV-specific T cells did not expand in tumors during treatment, whereas candidate HPV-specific clones and E7-related motifs did. HPV-responsive T-cell expansion during chemoradiotherapy was linked to improved recurrence-free survival in HPV16-positive patients.

Measured with immunoSEQ multiplex PCR; TCRdb has only the in-frame clones, and not every one. Here the sample spans 16,000 or so clones, just under 80% being singletons. Trimming removed 1 base at V and 2 bases at J, with 15 bases between. The CDR3 totals 16 residues. From germline, CDR1 is SEHNR and CDR2 FQNEAQ (reference sequence). Repertoires were sampled repeatedly during chemoradiotherapy. The sample was taken from a patient who underwent chemoradiotherapy. The receptor's source is a human donor with HPV-associated anogenital cancer. This chain uses TRBV7-9 with TRBJ2-7; D remains ambiguous. The CDR3 sequence: CASSLGLPRQPYEQYF. The CDR3 DNA reads TGTGCCAGCAGCTTAGGGTTGCCACGTCAGCCCTACGAGCAGTACTTC.